This passage covers 14 T cell receptor beta chains from one sample sequenced in a study of blood T cell repertoires in COVID-19. The data were produced by immunoSEQ multiplex PCR, yet TCRdb's version contains in-frame clones alone and is incomplete. Of about 120,000 clones detected, 65% to 80% appear once; the ten largest clones hold around 2.3%. The sequenced sample consisted of peripheral blood. Source of these receptors: a man aged 50-60 years with acute or convalescent COVID-19.

The CDR3 loop reads CASSLKSGWGNTIYF. The CDR3 DNA reads TGTGCCAGCAGCTTGAAATCAGGGTGGGGAAACACCATATATTTT. The rearrangement uses TRBV5-6 and TRBJ1-3; tentative D call: TRBD1 (5 bases). The CDR3 covers 15 residues. With 1 base removed from V and 4 bases from J, the gap between germline ends came to 12 bases. The germline V gene has CDR1 SGHDT and CDR2 YYEEEE. The full variable domain, completed using reference TRBV5-6 and TRBJ1-3, is DAGVTQSPTHLIKTRGQQVTLRCSPKSGHDTVSWYQQALGQGPQFIFQYYEEEERQRGNFPDRFSGHQFPNYSSELNVNALLLGDSALYLCASSLKSGWGNTIYFGEGSWLTVV.

This clone was seen once. This chain uses TRBV2 with TRBJ2-1; 9 nucleotides align to TRBD2. Germline lookup yields CDR1 SNHLY and CDR2 FYNNEI. The CDR3 runs to 17 residues. The V segment lost 6 bases and the J segment 3 bases; nucleotides outside the gene matches: 12. This CDR3 reads CASRPRVAGGLYNEQFF. The CDR3 coding sequence is TGTGCCAGCAGGCCCAGAGTCGCGGGAGGGCTCTACAATGAGCAGTTCTTC.

This rearrangement joins TRBV30 to TRBJ1-3; 9 bases are shared with TRBD1. The germline V gene encodes CDR1 GTSNPN and CDR2 SVGIG (reference sequence). The CDR3 is made up of 15 amino acids. V gave up 7 bases and J gave up 4 bases; unmatched junction bases: 11. The CDR3 loop reads CALDLGQGSGNTIYF. CDR3 DNA: TGTGCCTTGGACCTGGGACAGGGTTCAGGAAACACCATATATTTT.

The J gene is TRBJ2-1, the V gene TRBV28; 11 bases map to TRBD2. Germline trimming cut 6 bases from V and 7 bases from J; bases unmatched to any gene: 8. CDR1 is MDHEN and CDR2 is SYDVKM in the germline V gene. The CDR3 is 15 residues long. CDR3 sequence: CASSLGLAVGNEQFF. DNA for the CDR3: TGTGCCAGCAGCTTGGGACTAGCGGTCGGGAATGAGCAGTTCTTC.

The chain employs TRBV5-8 and TRBJ2-2; D might be TRBD2 (6 bases). Trimming took 5 bases from V and 2 from J, leaving 13 bases between them. CDR3 length: 15 residues. From germline, CDR1 is SGHTS and CDR2 YDEGEE. The chain's CDR3 is CASRGGLRNTGELFF. The DNA for the CDR3 is TGTGCCAGCAGGGGGGGACTCAGAAACACCGGGGAGCTGTTTTTT.

The gene calls are TRBV5-4 and TRBJ2-3; D possibly corresponds to TRBD1 (5 bases). The V end lost 6 bases, the J end lost 4 bases, and 12 bases lay between the germline ends. This CDR3 has 13 amino acids. Per the germline V gene, CDR1 is SGHNT and CDR2 is YYREEE (reference sequence). The CDR3 nucleotides are TGTGCCAGCACACCAGGGTGGGCAGATACGCAGTATTTT. Protein product: CASTPGWADTQYF.

With respect to this clone: At one end the junction does not follow the germline gene, possibly because of a read error. The chain has TRBV6-1 and TRBJ1-4; TRBD1 aligns across 7 bases. Looked up from germline, CDR1 is MNHNS and CDR2 is SASEGT. This CDR3 has 16 residues. The CDR3 bases are TGTGCCAGCAATGAATTTAAGACAGGGACTAATGAAAAACTGTTTTTT. This encodes CASNEFKTGTNEKLFF.

The table lists this clone with a few counts. The V and J genes are TRBV28 and TRBJ1-2; the D gene is possibly TRBD1 (6 bases). The CDR3 contains 14 residues. Germline-derived CDR1 and CDR2 are MDHEN and SYDVKM. The V and J ends lost 3 bases and 5 bases respectively, with 13 bases between them. The CDR3 nucleotides are TGTGCCAGCAGTTTCCTACAGGGAAGGTATGGCTACACCTTC. Translation: CASSFLQGRYGYTF.

This clone was observed once. This chain joins TRBV9 and TRBJ2-5, with TRBD1 matching over 7 bases. The CDR3 spans 14 residues. CDR1 is SGDLS and CDR2 is YYNGEE in the germline V gene. V dropped 4 bases and J dropped 1; count of bases not matched to a gene: 4. CDR3 protein: CASSSGQSQETQYF. In DNA, the CDR3 is TGTGCCAGCAGCTCGGGACAGAGCCAAGAGACCCAGTACTTC.

V usage is TRBV2 and J usage is TRBJ2-5; TRBD1 matches at 7 bases. The CDR3 covers 15 residues. Unmatched junction bases numbered 4, after V lost 2 bases and J lost 1 base. Germline values: CDR1 SNHLY, CDR2 FYNNEI. In DNA form, the CDR3 reads TGTGCCAGCAGTGAACCCGGGACAGTCCAAGAGACCCAGTACTTC. Protein: CASSEPGTVQETQYF.

The J gene is TRBJ1-2, the V gene TRBV27; D is unresolved. Germline V gives CDR1 MNHEY, CDR2 SMNVEV (reference sequence). The CDR3 covers 12 residues. V dropped 6 bases and J dropped 4 bases, with 9 bases sitting between them. DNA of the CDR3: TGTGCCAGCAGCGAAACACCCTATGGCTACACCTTC. It yields the protein CASSETPYGYTF.

The CDR3 bases are TGCGCCAGCAGCTTGGGACACCTCTCCTACAATGAGCAGTTCTTC. The encoded protein is CASSLGHLSYNEQFF. The chain combines TRBV5-1 with TRBJ2-1; D is unresolved. Trimming pared 0 bases from V and 0 bases from J, leaving 7 bases between. Looked up from germline, CDR1 is SGHRS and CDR2 is YFSETQ. The CDR3 is 15 amino acids.

This chain uses TRBV19 with TRBJ1-1, with TRBD1 as a possible D gene (5 bases). Germline V gene sequence: CDR1 LNHDA, CDR2 SQIVND (reference sequence). V was cut by 5 bases and J by 0 bases, with 16 bases left in between. The CDR3 spans 16 residues. CDR3 DNA sequence: TGTGCCAGTAGTCCACAGGCCCGCCGACTGAACACTGAAGCTTTCTTT. This encodes CASSPQARRLNTEAFF.

This chain connects TRBV15 to TRBJ1-1, with 7 bases lining up with TRBD1. The CDR3 loop spans 15 amino acids. After removal of 6 bases from V and 2 bases from J, the junction contained 9 bases not matched to a gene. Germline values: CDR1 LNHNV, CDR2 YYDKDF (reference sequence). The CDR3 spells CATRHTGTANTEAFF. The CDR3, as DNA: TGTGCCACCAGACACACAGGGACAGCCAACACTGAAGCTTTCTTT.